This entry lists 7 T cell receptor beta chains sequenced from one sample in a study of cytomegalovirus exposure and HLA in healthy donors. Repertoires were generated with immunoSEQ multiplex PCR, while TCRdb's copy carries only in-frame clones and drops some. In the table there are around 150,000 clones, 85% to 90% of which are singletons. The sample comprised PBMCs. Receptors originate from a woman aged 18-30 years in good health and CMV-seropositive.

CDR3 bases: TGTGCCAGCAGTGACTACCCGACAGGCATGCAGCCCCAGCATTTT. This sequence encodes CASSDYPTGMQPQHF. The chain joins TRBV6-1 to TRBJ1-5; tentative D call: TRBD1 (6 bases). The CDR3 has 15 residues. With 3 bases removed from V and 7 bases from J, the gap between germline ends came to 16 bases. In germline, CDR1 is MNHNS, CDR2 SASEGT.

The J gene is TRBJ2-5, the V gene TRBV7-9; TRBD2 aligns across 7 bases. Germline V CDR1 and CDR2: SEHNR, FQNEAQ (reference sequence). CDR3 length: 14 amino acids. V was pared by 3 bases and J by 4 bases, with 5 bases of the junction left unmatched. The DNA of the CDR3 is TGTGCCAGCAGCTTCGGACTAGGGCGAGAGACCCAGTACTTC. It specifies CASSFGLGRETQYF.

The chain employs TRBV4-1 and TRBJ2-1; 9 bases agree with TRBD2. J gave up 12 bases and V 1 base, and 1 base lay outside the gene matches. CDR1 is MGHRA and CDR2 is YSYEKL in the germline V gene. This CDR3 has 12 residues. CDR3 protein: CASSQVGLAQFF. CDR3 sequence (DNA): TGCGCCAGCAGCCAAGTGGGACTAGCGCAGTTCTTC.

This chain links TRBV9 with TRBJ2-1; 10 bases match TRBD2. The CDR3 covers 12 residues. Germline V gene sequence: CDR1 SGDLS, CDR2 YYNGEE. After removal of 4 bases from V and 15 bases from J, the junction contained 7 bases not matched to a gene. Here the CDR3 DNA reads TGTGCCAGCAGCCCTAATAGCGGGAGGCTGTTCTTC. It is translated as CASSPNSGRLFF.

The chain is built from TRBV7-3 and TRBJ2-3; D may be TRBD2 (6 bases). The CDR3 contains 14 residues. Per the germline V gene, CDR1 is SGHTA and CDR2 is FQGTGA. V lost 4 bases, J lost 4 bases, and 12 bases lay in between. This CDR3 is CASSSGLLADTQYF. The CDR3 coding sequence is TGTGCCAGCAGCTCTGGACTACTAGCAGATACGCAGTATTTT.

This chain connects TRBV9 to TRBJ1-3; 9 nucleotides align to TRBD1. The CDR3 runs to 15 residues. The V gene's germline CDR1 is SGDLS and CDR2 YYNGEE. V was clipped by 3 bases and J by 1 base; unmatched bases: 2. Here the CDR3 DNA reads TGTGCCAGCAGCGCCGACAGGGGGTCTGGAAACACCATATATTTT. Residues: CASSADRGSGNTIYF. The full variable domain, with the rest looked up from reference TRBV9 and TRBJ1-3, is DSGVTQTPKHLITATGQRVTLRCSPRSGDLSVYWYQQSLDQGLQFLIQYYNGEERAKGNILERFSAQQFPDLHSELNLSSLELGDSALYFCASSADRGSGNTIYFGEGSWLTVV.

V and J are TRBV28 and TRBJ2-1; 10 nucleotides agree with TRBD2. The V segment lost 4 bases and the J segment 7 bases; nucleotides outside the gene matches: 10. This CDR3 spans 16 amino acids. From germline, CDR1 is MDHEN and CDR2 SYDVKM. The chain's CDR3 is CASSYTGTSAFNEQFF. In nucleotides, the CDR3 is TGTGCCAGCAGTTACACCGGGACTAGCGCATTTAATGAGCAGTTCTTC.